This paragraph reports one T cell receptor (beta chain). The CDR3 is 14 residues long. Germline loops: CDR1 MNHNS, CDR2 SASEGT. The junction had 9 bases not matched to a gene; V was cut back by 4 bases and J by 9 bases. The source of the sample is a study of OX40 agonist ivuxolimab in advanced cancers. Blood was sampled at baseline, cycle 4 day 1, and cycle 7 day 1. Assay used: immunoSEQ multiplex PCR; TCRdb lists only in-frame clones, some missing. Among some 64,000 clones, approximately 80% were seen once, and the ten largest hold 0.55% to 0.8%. The source is an adult with an advanced solid tumor such as melanoma, head and neck, liver or kidney cancer. The sequenced sample was CD4+ or CD8+ T cells sorted from blood, obtained in a trial of the OX40 agonist ivuxolimab. The J gene is TRBJ2-7, the V gene TRBV6-1, with 10 bases aligning to TRBD2. The CDR3 reads CASSGLAGATTQYF. In nucleotides, the CDR3 is TGTGCCAGCAGTGGTCTAGCGGGGGCTACGACGCAGTACTTC.